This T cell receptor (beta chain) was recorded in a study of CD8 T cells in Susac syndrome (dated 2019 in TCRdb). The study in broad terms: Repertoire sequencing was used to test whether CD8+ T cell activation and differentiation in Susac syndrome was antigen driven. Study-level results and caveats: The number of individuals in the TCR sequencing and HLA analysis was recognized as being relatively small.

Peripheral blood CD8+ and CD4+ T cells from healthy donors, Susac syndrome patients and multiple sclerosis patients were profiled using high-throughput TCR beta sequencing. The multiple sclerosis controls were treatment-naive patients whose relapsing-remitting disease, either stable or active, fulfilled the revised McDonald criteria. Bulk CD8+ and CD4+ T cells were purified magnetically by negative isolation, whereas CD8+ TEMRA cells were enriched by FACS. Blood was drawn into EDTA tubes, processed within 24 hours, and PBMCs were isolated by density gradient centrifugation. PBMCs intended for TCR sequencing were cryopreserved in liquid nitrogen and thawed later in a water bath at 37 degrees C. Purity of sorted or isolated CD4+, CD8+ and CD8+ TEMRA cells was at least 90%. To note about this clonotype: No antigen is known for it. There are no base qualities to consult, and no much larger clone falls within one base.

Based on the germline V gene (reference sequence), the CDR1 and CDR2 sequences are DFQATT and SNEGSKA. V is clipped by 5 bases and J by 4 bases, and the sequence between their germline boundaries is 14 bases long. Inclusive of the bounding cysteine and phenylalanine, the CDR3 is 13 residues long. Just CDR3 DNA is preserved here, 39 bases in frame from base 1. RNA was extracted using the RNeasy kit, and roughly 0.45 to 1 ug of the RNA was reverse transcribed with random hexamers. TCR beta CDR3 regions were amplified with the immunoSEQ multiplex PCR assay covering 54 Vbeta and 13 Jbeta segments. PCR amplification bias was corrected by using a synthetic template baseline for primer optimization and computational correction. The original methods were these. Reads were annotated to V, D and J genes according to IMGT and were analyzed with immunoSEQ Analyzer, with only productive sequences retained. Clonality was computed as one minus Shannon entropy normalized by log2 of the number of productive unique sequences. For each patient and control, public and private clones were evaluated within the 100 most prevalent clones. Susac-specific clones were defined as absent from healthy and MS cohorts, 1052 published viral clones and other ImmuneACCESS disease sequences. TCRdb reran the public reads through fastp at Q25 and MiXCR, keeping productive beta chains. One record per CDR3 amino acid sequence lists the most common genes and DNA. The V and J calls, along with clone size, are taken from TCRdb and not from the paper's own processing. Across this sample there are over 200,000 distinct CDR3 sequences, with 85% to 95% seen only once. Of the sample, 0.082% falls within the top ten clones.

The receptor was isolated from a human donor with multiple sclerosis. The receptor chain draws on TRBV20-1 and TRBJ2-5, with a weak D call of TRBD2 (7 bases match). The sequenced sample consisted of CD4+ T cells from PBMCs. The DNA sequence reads TGCAGTGCTCGAGGGGGGGGGCTAGAGACCCAGTACTTC. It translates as CSARGGGLETQYF.